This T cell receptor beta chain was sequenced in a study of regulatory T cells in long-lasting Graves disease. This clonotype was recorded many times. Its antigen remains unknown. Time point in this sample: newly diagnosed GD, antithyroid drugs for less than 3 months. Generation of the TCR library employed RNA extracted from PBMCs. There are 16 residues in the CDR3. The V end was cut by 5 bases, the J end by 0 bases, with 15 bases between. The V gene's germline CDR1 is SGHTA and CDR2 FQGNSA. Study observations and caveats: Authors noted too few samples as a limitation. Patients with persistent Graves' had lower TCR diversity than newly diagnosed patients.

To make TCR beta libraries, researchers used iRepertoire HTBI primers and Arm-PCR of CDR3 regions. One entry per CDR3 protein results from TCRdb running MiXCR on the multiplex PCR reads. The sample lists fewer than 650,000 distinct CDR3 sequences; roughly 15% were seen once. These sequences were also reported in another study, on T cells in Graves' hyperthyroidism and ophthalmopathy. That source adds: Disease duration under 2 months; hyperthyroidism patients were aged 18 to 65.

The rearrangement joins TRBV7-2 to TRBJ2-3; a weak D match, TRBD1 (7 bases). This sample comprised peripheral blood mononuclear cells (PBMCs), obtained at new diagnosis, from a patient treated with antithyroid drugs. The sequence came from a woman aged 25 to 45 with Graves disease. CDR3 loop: CASSPRGVGSTDTQYF. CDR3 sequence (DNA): TGTGCCAGCAGCCCCAGGGGGGTTGGGAGCACAGATACGCAGTATTTT.